These 28 T cell receptor beta chains share one sample of origin, sequenced in a study of blood T cells in healthy people across ages. The use of a sample-barcoded 5' primer and a J-beta primer mix characterized a second PCR of roughly 6 to 12 cycles. TCRdb redid the calling of the 5' RACE reads with MiXCR, one entry per CDR3 protein. The top ten hold just over 4% of the sample, which has approximately 1.5 million distinct CDR3 sequences, 35% to 45% seen once. The sequencing sample was made of blood. The receptors were sampled from a young woman in good health.

V usage is TRBV7-9 and J usage is TRBJ1-5; D gene unclear. Germline-derived CDR1 and CDR2 are SEHNR and FQNEAQ (reference sequence). The ends were cut back, 4 bases at V and 6 bases at J, with 7 bases in the middle. This CDR3 comprises 12 residues. This CDR3 is CASSSVGQPQHF. The DNA for the CDR3 is TGTGCCAGCAGCTCTGTCGGTCAGCCCCAGCATTTT.

The CDR3 spells CSARNTGAKNIQYF. CDR3 sequence (DNA): TGCAGTGCTAGGAACACCGGAGCCAAAAACATTCAGTACTTC. The rearrangement uses TRBV20-1 and TRBJ2-4; D remains ambiguous. V lost 3 bases and J 0 bases, leaving 9 bases between the germline ends. Germline CDR1 DFQATT, CDR2 SNEGSKA (reference sequence). This CDR3 comprises 14 residues.

The chain combines TRBV27 with TRBJ2-3; D could derive from TRBD1 or TRBD2 (7 bases each). Germline V gene lookup returns CDR1 MNHEY and CDR2 SMNVEV (reference sequence). Trimming took 3 bases from V and 10 from J, leaving 20 bases between them. There are 15 residues in the CDR3. The CDR3 DNA follows: TGTGCCAGCAGTTTTTCAGGGGGACTAAGCTCTGCGCAGTATTTT. This encodes CASSFSGGLSSAQYF.

The genes are TRBV12-3 or TRBV12-4 and TRBJ2-7, with D unclear. There are 13 residues in the CDR3. Trimming left V 0 bases short and J 6 bases short, with 9 bases between. The CDR3 reads CASSLAPVGEQYF. CDR3 DNA: TGTGCCAGCAGTTTAGCTCCGGTAGGCGAGCAGTACTTC.

The table lists this clonotype with a few counts. V usage is TRBV7-2 and J usage is TRBJ2-5; D is unresolved. This CDR3 is 14 amino acids long. Germline lookup yields CDR1 SGHTA and CDR2 FQGNSA. The V and J ends lost 1 base and 8 bases respectively, with 14 bases between them. The CDR3 here is CASSLGSTGATQYF. Written as DNA, the CDR3 is TGTGCCAGCAGCTTAGGTAGTACCGGCGCCACCCAGTACTTC.

The chain combines TRBV7-9 with TRBJ2-5; no clear D gene. Germline assignment: CDR1 SEHNR and CDR2 FQNEAQ (reference sequence). The CDR3 runs 14 residues. V was shortened by 1 base and J by 11 bases, with 17 bases between the two germline ends. Here the CDR3 reads CASSLGWGMDEQYF. Written as DNA, the CDR3 is TGTGCCAGCAGCTTAGGCTGGGGTATGGATGAGCAGTACTTC. Filled out from reference TRBV7-9 and TRBJ2-5, the complete variable domain reads DTGVSQNPRHKITKRGQNVTFRCDPISEHNRLYWYRQTLGQGPEFLTYFQNEAQLEKSRLLSDRFSAERPKGSFSTLEIQRTEQGDSAMYLCASSLGWGMDEQYFGPGTRLLVL.

V gene TRBV7-8 combines with J gene TRBJ2-1; 13 nucleotides match TRBD2. Trimming removed 5 bases from V and 6 bases from J; junction bases left unmatched: 7. The CDR3 sequence is 16 residues long. CDR1 and CDR2 from the germline V gene are SGHVS and FQNEAQ. The CDR3 bases are TGTGCCAGCAGCCGACTAGCGGGGGGCCTTAGCAATGAGCAGTTCTTC. It codes for CASSRLAGGLSNEQFF.

The chain carries TRBV4-3 and TRBJ2-6; D gene ambiguous. V dropped 4 bases and J dropped 0 bases, with 10 bases sitting between them. In germline, CDR1 is LGHNA, CDR2 YSLEER. The CDR3 has 16 residues. The CDR3 sequence is CASSLGPVSGANVLTF. The CDR3 DNA reads as TGCGCCAGCAGCCTGGGCCCTGTCTCTGGGGCCAACGTCCTGACTTTC.

Notes on this clonotype: A much larger clone differs by one base, so this may be a read error. The chain couples TRBV29-1 to TRBJ2-5; 7 bases are a match to TRBD2. Germline-derived CDR1 and CDR2 are SQVTM and ANQGSEA. The V segment lost 6 bases and the J segment 11 bases; nucleotides outside the gene matches: 18. The CDR3 sequence is 14 residues long. Here the CDR3 reads CSVPTSRTYNEQYF. CDR3 sequence (DNA): TGCAGCGTCCCGACTAGCCGGACCTACAATGAGCAGTACTTC.

V usage is TRBV10-3 and J usage is TRBJ1-2; 10 bases agree with TRBD1. The CDR3 runs 15 residues. CDR1 ENHRY and CDR2 SYGVKD come from the germline V gene. Trimming at V came to 2 bases and at J to 8 bases, leaving 8 bases not matched to a gene. Here the CDR3 DNA reads TGTGCCATCAGTGAGCCAACGGGACAGGGGCAGGGCTACACCTTC. Amino acids: CAISEPTGQGQGYTF.

On this clonotype: A much bigger clone sits one base away, suggesting this may be a read error. This rearrangement joins TRBV6-4 to TRBJ2-1; TRBD2 agrees at 16 bases. The CDR3 spans 15 residues. Germline V gene lookup returns CDR1 MRHNA and CDR2 SNTAGT. After removal of 7 bases from V and 6 bases from J, the junction contained 3 bases not matched to a gene. The CDR3 DNA is TGTGCCAGCAATGGGACTAGCGGGGGGGCCAATGAGCAGTTCTTC. Translated: CASNGTSGGANEQFF.

The chain links TRBV4-3 to TRBJ2-2; D is unclear. The CDR3 loop spans 14 amino acids. Trimming cost V 6 bases and J 6 bases, with 14 bases left between them. CDR1 is LGHNA, CDR2 YSLEER, per germline. The CDR3 sequence is CASRQMSVPGELFF. The CDR3 region has the DNA TGCGCCAGCAGGCAGATGTCCGTCCCCGGGGAGCTGTTTTTT.

This clonotype was counted a few times. V is TRBV20-1 and J is TRBJ1-5, with 8 bases lining up with TRBD1. V lost 4 bases to trimming and J lost 7 bases; unmatched junction nucleotides: 12. The germline CDR1 and CDR2 sequences are DFQATT and SNEGSKA (reference sequence). The CDR3 has 15 residues. CDR3 residues: CSAKPGQDRPQPQHF. CDR3 sequence (DNA): TGCAGTGCTAAACCGGGACAGGATCGGCCGCAGCCCCAGCATTTT.

The genes are TRBV5-5 and TRBJ2-1; D ambiguous. Trimming pared 3 bases from V and 6 bases from J, leaving 13 bases between. The CDR3 sequence is 14 residues long. Germline V gene sequence: CDR1 SGHKS, CDR2 YYEKEE (reference sequence). Here the CDR3 reads CASSCGNRLNEQFF. In DNA, the CDR3 is TGTGCCAGCAGCTGTGGTAACCGGCTCAATGAGCAGTTCTTC. Full variable domain (remainder filled in from reference TRBV5-5 and TRBJ2-1): DAGVTQSPTHLIKTRGQQVTLRCSPISGHKSVSWYQQVLGQGPQFIFQYYEKEERGRGNFPDRFSARQFPNYSSELNVNALLLGDSALYLCASSCGNRLNEQFFGPGTRLTVL.

This clonotype was seen a handful of times. The chain uses TRBV7-2 and TRBJ2-3; TRBD1 aligns across 7 bases. The CDR3 spans 15 residues. Germline CDR1 is SGHTA and CDR2 is FQGNSA. Germline trimming cut 2 bases from V and 4 bases from J; bases unmatched to any gene: 6. Here the CDR3 DNA reads TGTGCCAGCAGCTTACGGCAGGGGGTCGCAGATACGCAGTATTTT. Translated: CASSLRQGVADTQYF.

The chain carries TRBV15 and TRBJ1-4; D gene uncertain. In germline, CDR1 is LNHNV, CDR2 YYDKDF (reference sequence). The CDR3 runs to 16 residues. The V and J ends lost 1 base and 0 bases respectively, with 9 bases between them. Written as DNA, the CDR3 is TGTGCCACCAGCAGAGGTTCGGCTACAACTAATGAAAAACTGTTTTTT. Translating it yields CATSRGSATTNEKLFF.

This clonotype was counted between two and nine times. The V gene is TRBV7-2, the J gene TRBJ2-4; D may be TRBD2 (6 bases). This CDR3 region has 16 residues. V shed 5 bases and J shed 0 bases, with 14 bases lying between them. Germline CDR1 and CDR2: SGHTA and FQGNSA. The CDR3, as DNA: TGTGCCAGCAGCCCCCGCCAGGGACTAGCCAAAAACATTCAGTACTTC. Residues: CASSPRQGLAKNIQYF. The entire variable domain, with the rest obtained from reference TRBV7-2 and TRBJ2-4, is as follows: GAGVSQSPSNKVTEKGKDVELRCDPISGHTALYWYRQSLGQGLEFLIYFQGNSAPDKSGLPSDRFSAERTGGSVSTLTIQRTQQEDSAVYLCASSPRQGLAKNIQYFGAGTRLSVL.

The table lists this clonotype with a few counts. The CDR3 loop is CASSPKREVRTDTQYF. The CDR3 DNA follows: TGTGCCAGCAGCCCCAAGCGGGAGGTTAGGACAGATACGCAGTATTTT. The chain employs TRBV11-2 and TRBJ2-3; TRBD2 agrees at 9 bases. CDR3 length equals 16 residues. V was pared by 5 bases and J by 3 bases, with 9 bases of the junction left unmatched. CDR1 SGHAT and CDR2 FQNNGV come from the germline V gene. Drawing the rest from reference TRBV11-2 and TRBJ2-3, the complete variable domain is EAGVAQSPRYKIIEKRQSVAFWCNPISGHATLYWYQQILGQGPKLLIQFQNNGVVDDSQLPKDRFSAERLKGVDSTLKIQPAKLEDSAVYLCASSPKREVRTDTQYFGPGTRLTVL.

The chain combines TRBV5-1 with TRBJ2-1, with D possibly matching TRBD1 (6 bases). Trimming cost V 2 bases and J 1 base, with 10 bases left between them. This CDR3 region has 15 residues. CDR1 is SGHRS and CDR2 is YFSETQ in the germline V gene. Here the CDR3 DNA reads TGCGCCAGCAGCTTAAACAGGGCTTCCTACAATGAGCAGTTCTTC. It translates to CASSLNRASYNEQFF.

The V and J genes are TRBV20-1 and TRBJ2-1; D gene unclear. Germline assignment: CDR1 DFQATT and CDR2 SNEGSKA (reference sequence). The ends were cut back, 0 bases at V and 0 bases at J, with 12 bases in the middle. This CDR3 has 16 residues. In DNA form, the CDR3 reads TGCAGTGCTAGAGAGGACGTATCGAGCTCCTACAATGAGCAGTTCTTC. As protein: CSAREDVSSSYNEQFF.

The chain has TRBV6-2 or TRBV6-3 and TRBJ2-7, with 13 bases fitting TRBD2. The CDR3 consists of 13 residues. The V gene end was trimmed by 10 bases and the J gene end by 6 bases; junction bases not matched to a gene: 6. CDR1 and CDR2 (germline): MNHEY, SVGEGT. The CDR3 loop reads CAIRTSGSVEQYF. The CDR3 nucleotides are TGTGCCATCCGGACTAGCGGGAGTGTCGAGCAGTACTTC.

This clonotype has more than one count but fewer than ten. The chain links TRBV12-3 or TRBV12-4 to TRBJ2-5, with D possibly called TRBD1 or TRBD2 (5 bases each). CDR3 length: 14 amino acids. V lost 6 bases to trimming and J lost 5 bases, with 16 bases between them. CDR3 bases: TGTGCCAGCAGGACCGGGACCTCAGGGGAGACCCAGTACTTC. Protein product: CASRTGTSGETQYF.

This clonotype was counted between two and nine times. The chain combines TRBV12-3 or TRBV12-4 with TRBJ2-3; 8 positions match TRBD1. V shed 4 bases and J 5 bases; nucleotides not matched to a gene: 2. CDR3 length: 13 residues. The CDR3 spells CASSSRGQDTQYF. The CDR3 DNA reads TGTGCCAGCAGTTCCAGGGGGCAAGATACGCAGTATTTT.

The chain joins TRBV18 to TRBJ2-5; D is undetermined. The CDR3 covers 14 residues. CDR1 and CDR2 from the germline V gene are KGHSH and LQKENI. Trimming shortened V by 0 bases and J by 2 bases, and 7 bases separated the two germline ends. In DNA, the CDR3 is TGTGCCAGCTCACCACCGGGGTTTCAAGAGACCCAGTACTTC. Translation: CASSPPGFQETQYF.

This clonotype is categorized as medium-sized. The chain employs TRBV5-1 and TRBJ2-1; 9 nucleotides agree with TRBD2. CDR1 is SGHRS, CDR2 YFSETQ, per germline. The V segment lost 3 bases and the J segment 7 bases; nucleotides outside the gene matches: 8. This CDR3 region has 15 residues. Here the CDR3 reads CASSYQREERNEQFF. The CDR3 DNA is TGCGCCAGCAGCTACCAGCGGGAGGAAAGGAATGAGCAGTTCTTC.

The chain employs TRBV7-9 and TRBJ1-1; D gene ambiguous. Germline V lookup: CDR1 SEHNR, CDR2 FQNEAQ (reference sequence). This CDR3 contains 12 residues. The V gene lost 1 base and the J gene lost 6 bases, with 6 bases spanning the gap. The DNA of the CDR3 is TGTGCCAGCAGCTTAGACGGGGCTGAAGCTTTCTTT. Translating gives CASSLDGAEAFF.

The rearrangement links TRBV9 to TRBJ2-3; maybe TRBD2 (5 bases). V lost 0 bases and J 4 bases, leaving 9 bases between the germline ends. The CDR3 is made up of 14 amino acids. Germline CDR1 is SGDLS and CDR2 is YYNGEE. The CDR3 here is CASSVANSADTQYF. Written as DNA, the CDR3 is TGTGCCAGCAGCGTAGCAAATAGCGCAGATACGCAGTATTTT.

The J gene is TRBJ2-3, the V gene TRBV29-1, with 10 bases aligning to TRBD1. Germline V lookup: CDR1 SQVTM, CDR2 ANQGSEA. V trimming: 6 bases; J trimming: 4 bases; junction bases outside the gene matches: 4. The CDR3 sequence is 13 residues long. The CDR3 DNA reads TGCAGCGTGGACAGGGGGATCCCAGATACGCAGTATTTT. The encoded protein is CSVDRGIPDTQYF.